These 27 T cell receptor beta chains share one sample of origin, sequenced in a study of early T cells in non-severe SARS-CoV-2 infection. In TCRdb, the 5' RACE reads were re-called with MiXCR into one record per CDR3 protein. The sample carries approximately 60,000 distinct CDR3 sequences, 7% to 10% recorded once. This sample comprised whole blood, obtained at baseline. Receptors were obtained from an adult who was a healthcare worker with PCR-confirmed SARS-CoV-2 infection or an uninfected control (not recorded which).

A few counts support this clonotype. The chain joins TRBV29-1 to TRBJ2-3, with 7 positions matching TRBD2. Trimming at V came to 6 bases and at J to 2 bases, leaving 8 bases not matched to a gene. Germline-derived CDR1 and CDR2 are SQVTM and ANQGSEA. The CDR3 length is 14 residues. The CDR3 nucleotides read TGCAGCGTGGGCGCGGGAGACCTCACAGATACGCAGTATTTT. It is translated as CSVGAGDLTDTQYF.

This chain connects TRBV6-6 to TRBJ1-5; no reliable D call. Germline assignment: CDR1 MNHNY and CDR2 SVGAGI (reference sequence). V lost 8 bases and J 3 bases, leaving 14 bases between the germline ends. The CDR3 has 14 amino acids. The CDR3 nucleotides read TGTGCCAGCGTTATCTCGGGCCTCAATCAGCCCCAGCATTTT. Its translation: CASVISGLNQPQHF.

This clonotype was detected ten times or more. This chain uses TRBV5-4 with TRBJ2-3; no clear D gene. The V gene lost 2 bases and the J gene lost 2 bases, with 6 bases spanning the gap. Germline-derived CDR1 and CDR2 are SGHNT and YYREEE (reference sequence). This CDR3 has 13 residues. CDR3 protein: CASSFDLTDTQYF. DNA of the CDR3: TGTGCCAGCAGCTTTGACCTCACAGATACGCAGTATTTT.

Worth noting for this clonotype: Just one base apart from a much larger clone, this may be a read error. The chain combines TRBV4-2 with TRBJ2-6; D not certain. The germline V gene has CDR1 LGHNA and CDR2 YNFKEQ. The CDR3 spans 20 residues. The V gene lost 6 bases and the J gene lost 0 bases, with 24 bases spanning the gap. In DNA form, the CDR3 reads TGTGCCAGCAGTCCCACCTTATCGACTGGAACTTCCTCTGGGGCCAACGTCCTGACTTTC. It encodes CASSPTLSTGTSSGANVLTF.

This clonotype was seen a handful of times. V gene TRBV28 combines with J gene TRBJ2-7, with D perhaps matching TRBD2 (5 bases). The V and J ends lost 2 bases and 0 bases respectively, with 17 bases between them. The CDR3 consists of 17 residues. Germline V gives CDR1 MDHEN, CDR2 SYDVKM. CDR3 in amino acids: CASSLILPLGSSYEQYF. For the CDR3, the DNA is TGTGCCAGCAGTTTAATTTTGCCTCTGGGGAGCTCCTACGAGCAGTACTTC.

This clonotype was seen more than once but under ten times. The chain is built from TRBV7-2 and TRBJ2-7; unclear D gene. Germline loops: CDR1 SGHTA, CDR2 FQGNSA. Between the trimmed V and J ends, which lost 1 base and 2 bases, there was a span of 6 bases. The length of the CDR3 is 13 residues. CDR3 sequence: CASSLERAYEQYF. The CDR3 DNA follows: TGTGCCAGCAGCTTAGAACGGGCCTACGAGCAGTACTTC.

This clonotype is labeled medium-sized. V gene TRBV27 combines with J gene TRBJ2-1, with 8 bases fitting TRBD2. The V gene end was trimmed by 8 bases and the J gene end by 2 bases; junction bases not matched to a gene: 5. The germline CDR1 and CDR2 sequences are MNHEY and SMNVEV (reference sequence). This CDR3 has 14 amino acids. CDR3 DNA sequence: TGTGCCAGCGCCCCGGGGGGGGCCTACAATGAGCAGTTCTTC. The encoded protein is CASAPGGAYNEQFF.

There are many counts of this clonotype. The J gene is TRBJ2-1, the V gene TRBV11-2, with TRBD1 matching over 10 bases. The germline V gene encodes CDR1 SGHAT and CDR2 FQNNGV. After removal of 4 bases from V and 6 bases from J, the junction contained 3 bases not matched to a gene. The CDR3 is 14 residues long. The CDR3: CASSSGQGSNEQFF. CDR3 coding DNA: TGTGCCAGCAGCTCGGGACAGGGGTCCAATGAGCAGTTCTTC.

This clonotype was detected a few times. CDR3 sequence: CASSAEEGTEAFF. CDR3 coding DNA: TGTGCCAGCAGTGCCGAGGAAGGCACTGAAGCTTTCTTT. J is TRBJ1-1 and V is TRBV2; no clear D. The CDR3 is 13 residues long. From germline, CDR1 is SNHLY and CDR2 FYNNEI. V dropped 4 bases and J dropped 4 bases, with 10 bases sitting between them.

Many counts were recorded for this clonotype. The V gene is TRBV7-9, the J gene TRBJ2-5; 7 nucleotides align to TRBD1. CDR3 length equals 14 residues. V lost 5 bases, J lost 4 bases, and 7 bases stayed unmatched. The germline CDR1 and CDR2 sequences are SEHNR and FQNEAQ (reference sequence). For the CDR3, the DNA is TGTGCCAGCAGCCGGGACAGCCCCAGAGAGACCCAGTACTTC. This translates into CASSRDSPRETQYF.

This clonotype has a handful of counts. The V call is TRBV18, the J call TRBJ1-2; 8 bases are shared with TRBD1. Unmatched junction bases numbered 9, after V lost 4 bases and J lost 8 bases. Germline V lookup: CDR1 KGHSH, CDR2 LQKENI. CDR3 length: 14 amino acids. This CDR3 is CASSQPGQAWGYTF. The DNA of the CDR3 is TGTGCCAGCTCACAACCGGGACAGGCCTGGGGCTACACCTTC. Complete variable domain (other parts from reference TRBV18 and TRBJ1-2): NAGVMQNPRHLVRRRGQEARLRCSPMKGHSHVYWYRQLPEEGLKFMVYLQKENIIDESGMPKERFSAEFPKEGPSILRIQQVVRGDSAAYFCASSQPGQAWGYTFGSGTRLTVV.

This clonotype was counted many times. This rearrangement joins TRBV11-2 to TRBJ2-1, with D perhaps matching TRBD1 (6 bases). V was pared by 1 base and J by 8 bases, with 15 bases between. This CDR3 spans 15 amino acids. From germline, CDR1 is SGHAT and CDR2 FQNNGV. CDR3 sequence: CASSLAGVGIDEQFF. The DNA of the CDR3 is TGTGCCAGCAGCTTAGCAGGGGTTGGGATCGATGAGCAGTTCTTC.

This clonotype was seen a handful of times. The CDR3 DNA reads TGTGCCAGCAGCTTGGAGCCTAGCGGGGTTATGAGTTACTCCTACAATGAGCAGTTCTTC. It yields the protein CASSLEPSGVMSYSYNEQFF. The chain recombines TRBV5-5 with TRBJ2-1, with 9 nucleotides matching TRBD2. The CDR3 spans 20 residues. The germline V gene has CDR1 SGHKS and CDR2 YYEKEE (reference sequence). V shed 0 bases, J shed 0 bases, and the junction held 13 bases outside the gene matches.

This clonotype was observed many times. The chain couples TRBV7-8 to TRBJ1-5; D is uncertain. The germline CDR1 and CDR2 sequences are SGHVS and FQNEAQ. The V gene lost 2 bases and the J gene lost 0 bases, with 8 bases spanning the gap. This CDR3 has 15 amino acids. The CDR3 DNA reads TGTGCCAGCAGCTTAAGTAGGGTTAGCAATCAGCCCCAGCATTTT. It encodes CASSLSRVSNQPQHF.

This clonotype was seen only a few times. V gene TRBV27 combines with J gene TRBJ1-1; D not certain. The CDR3 contains 12 residues. Germline CDR1 is MNHEY and CDR2 is SMNVEV (reference sequence). V shed 6 bases and J shed 1 base, with 6 bases lying between them. The CDR3 coding sequence is TGTGCCAGCAGCCGGACGAACACTGAAGCTTTCTTT. Its translation: CASSRTNTEAFF.

This chain uses TRBV20-1 with TRBJ2-5, with 9 bases aligning to TRBD2. The CDR3 has 15 amino acids. Germline CDR1 reads DFQATT; CDR2 reads SNEGSKA (reference sequence). The J segment lost 4 bases and the V segment lost 2 bases, leaving 8 bases of the junction unmatched. The CDR3 sequence is CSARIWLAGLETQYF. Here the CDR3 DNA reads TGCAGTGCTAGAATATGGCTAGCGGGATTAGAGACCCAGTACTTC.

This clonotype was observed at least ten times. A read error may explain this, as a much larger clone is one base away. The rearrangement uses TRBV6-2 or TRBV6-3 and TRBJ2-1; D remains ambiguous. Trimming left V 4 bases short and J 8 bases short, with 6 bases between. The CDR3 is made up of 11 amino acids. Germline-derived CDR1 and CDR2 are MNHEY and SVGEGT. Written as DNA, the CDR3 is TGTGCCAGCAGTTCTGGCCATGAGCAGTTCTTC. Protein sequence: CASSSGHEQFF.

This clonotype has only a few counts. The V gene is TRBV7-2, the J gene TRBJ2-2; D is perhaps TRBD1 or TRBD2 (5 bases each). Trimming cost V 7 bases and J 1 base, with 16 bases left between them. Germline V gene sequence: CDR1 SGHTA, CDR2 FQGNSA. CDR3 size: 16 residues. The CDR3 coding sequence is TGTGCCAGCATCACGGGGCGGTCGCGGAACACCGGGGAGCTGTTTTTT. It encodes CASITGRSRNTGELFF.

This clonotype turned up a few times. The rearrangement joins TRBV7-2 to TRBJ2-3, with 8 bases identical to TRBD2. CDR3 length equals 17 residues. Unmatched junction bases numbered 11, after V lost 4 bases and J lost 2 bases. CDR1 SGHTA and CDR2 FQGNSA come from the germline V gene. CDR3: CASSSRQREWATDTQYF. CDR3 nucleotide sequence: TGTGCCAGCAGCTCCCGTCAGCGGGAGTGGGCCACAGATACGCAGTATTTT.

The chain joins TRBV16 to TRBJ2-5, with 7 bases identical to TRBD2. The V gene's germline CDR1 is KGHSY and CDR2 FQNENV. This CDR3 has 15 amino acids. V shed 0 bases, J shed 3 bases, and the junction held 4 bases outside the gene matches. CDR3 in DNA: TGTGCCAGCAGCCAATCAGGGCTAGCGGAAGAGACCCAGTACTTC. Its protein is CASSQSGLAEETQYF.

This clonotype appeared many times. V is TRBV1 and J is TRBJ2-6; the D segment call TRBD1 is taken from the table without a DNA check. TRBV1 is a pseudogene segment. The CDR3 has 15 residues. The CDR3 DNA follows: TGCACCAGCAGCCAAAAGGGGTCTCGGGCCAACGTCCTGACTTTC. Amino acids: CTSSQKGSRANVLTF.

This clonotype was counted only a few times. The V and J genes are TRBV27 and TRBJ2-1; 7 bases are shared with TRBD2. CDR1 MNHEY and CDR2 SMNVEV come from the germline V gene (reference sequence). Trimming at V came to 2 bases and at J to 6 bases, leaving 4 bases not matched to a gene. The length of the CDR3 is 14 residues. This CDR3 is CASSLAGEGNEQFF. CDR3 in DNA: TGTGCCAGCAGTTTAGCGGGAGAGGGCAATGAGCAGTTCTTC.

This clonotype was found a few times. This rearrangement joins TRBV6-6 to TRBJ2-5, with D possibly called TRBD1 or TRBD2 (5 bases each). In germline, CDR1 is MNHNY, CDR2 SVGAGI (reference sequence). Between the trimmed V and J ends, which lost 6 bases and 1 base, there was a span of 12 bases. This CDR3 contains 14 residues. The CDR3 nucleotides read TGTGCCAGCAGCCGAGGGACCTCCCAAGAGACCCAGTACTTC. Residues: CASSRGTSQETQYF.

This clonotype was counted at least ten times. The genes are TRBV19 and TRBJ2-7, with D possibly being TRBD1 (7 bases). Trimming left V 3 bases short and J 4 bases short, with 19 bases between. The CDR3 is made up of 16 amino acids. The V gene's germline CDR1 is LNHDA and CDR2 SQIVND (reference sequence). The CDR3 loop reads CASSIRVAGGMYEQYF. CDR3 nucleotides: TGTGCCAGTAGTATCCGCGTGGCAGGGGGGATGTACGAGCAGTACTTC.

This clonotype was recorded many times. This rearrangement joins TRBV7-9 to TRBJ2-3; D possibly corresponds to TRBD1 (6 bases). CDR3 size: 14 residues. Trimming shortened V by 5 bases and J by 2 bases, and 11 bases separated the two germline ends. CDR1 SEHNR and CDR2 FQNEAQ come from the germline V gene (reference sequence). The CDR3 is CASSQQGVTDTQYF. The CDR3 DNA is TGTGCCAGCAGCCAACAGGGAGTCACAGATACGCAGTATTTT.

This clonotype was found a few times. J is TRBJ2-5 and V is TRBV18; 10 positions match TRBD2. The CDR3 is 16 residues long. V was pared by 5 bases and J by 2 bases, with 8 bases of the junction left unmatched. Germline V lookup: CDR1 KGHSH, CDR2 LQKENI. The CDR3 loop reads CASSLSASGGQETQYF. The CDR3 DNA reads as TGTGCCAGCTCATTGTCGGCTAGCGGGGGACAAGAGACCCAGTACTTC. The whole variable domain, remainder taken from reference TRBV18 and TRBJ2-5, is NAGVMQNPRHLVRRRGQEARLRCSPMKGHSHVYWYRQLPEEGLKFMVYLQKENIIDESGMPKERFSAEFPKEGPSILRIQQVVRGDSAAYFCASSLSASGGQETQYFGPGTRLLVL.

This clonotype occurred many times. The chain recombines TRBV5-1 with TRBJ2-7; the match to TRBD2 covers 7 bases. The germline V gene encodes CDR1 SGHRS and CDR2 YFSETQ. V dropped 4 bases and J dropped 5; count of bases not matched to a gene: 12. This CDR3 region has 15 residues. CDR3 amino acids: CASSPTAGVLDEQYF. CDR3 DNA sequence: TGCGCCAGCAGCCCGACGGCGGGAGTACTAGACGAGCAGTACTTC.